A single sample is the source of the 12 T cell receptor beta chains below, sequenced in a study of T cell responses to AZD1222 COVID-19 vaccine (dated by TCRdb to about 2021). Library prep was done by the immunoSEQ multiplex PCR assay. The table comes from immuneACCESS by way of TCRdb, which keeps in-frame sequences with V and J called. Part of the clones is missing from these tables; in studies checked, under half for an unresolved V gene and the rest for unknown reasons. The sample records about 140,000 clones, under 95% of which are singletons. About 3% of the sample comes from the top ten. What the time point label conveys for this sample: baseline before first vaccination. This specimen was peripheral blood, taken on day 0 of AZD1222 vaccination. These receptors were collected from an adult in good health.

The chain joins TRBV11-2 to TRBJ1-6; D gene unclear. The CDR3 spans 19 residues. Trimming removed 1 base from V and 0 bases from J, with 16 bases in between. Germline lookup yields CDR1 SGHAT and CDR2 FQNNGV. The CDR3 loop is CASSLVLRVPSSYNSPLHF. The CDR3, as DNA: TGTGCCAGCAGCTTAGTTCTAAGGGTTCCAAGCTCCTATAATTCACCCCTCCACTTT.

This clone turned up a few times. V usage is TRBV19 and J usage is TRBJ1-5; D may be TRBD1 (6 bases). In germline, CDR1 is LNHDA, CDR2 SQIVND (reference sequence). The CDR3 consists of 16 residues. The V end lost 2 bases, the J end lost 4 bases, and 15 bases lay between the germline ends. The CDR3, as DNA: TGTGCCAGTAGTATACCCCCACAGGGTGGTAATCAGCCCCAGCATTTT. As protein: CASSIPPQGGNQPQHF.

On this clone itself: Germline and junction disagree at one end, which may indicate a read error. V is TRBV6-1 and J is TRBJ1-2; D remains ambiguous. Germline-derived CDR1 and CDR2 are MNHNS and SASEGT. The CDR3 is made up of 16 amino acids. The CDR3 nucleotides are TGTGCCAGCAGGGAAGGAGGACGTCTAGCTAACTATGGCTACACCTTC. Translated: CASREGGRLANYGYTF.

This chain connects TRBV2 to TRBJ2-7; the D gene is possibly TRBD1 (6 bases). Germline V gene sequence: CDR1 SNHLY, CDR2 FYNNEI. The CDR3 covers 11 residues. Trimming removed 5 bases from V and 12 bases from J, with 14 bases in between. CDR3 in DNA: TGTGCCAGCAGTACCACAGGGAAACCGTACTTC. This translates into CASSTTGKPYF.

The chain combines TRBV11-3 with TRBJ2-1; 9 nucleotides match TRBD1. The CDR3 is 17 amino acids. Germline-derived CDR1 and CDR2 are SGHNT and YENEEA. V lost 5 bases to trimming and J lost 8 bases; unmatched junction nucleotides: 16. The CDR3 loop is CASSPTRTGGGGDEQFF. The CDR3 DNA is TGTGCCAGCAGCCCGACCCGTACAGGGGGCGGGGGCGATGAGCAGTTCTTC. The full variable domain, in which reference TRBV11-3 and TRBJ2-1 provide the parts outside the CDR3, is EAGVVQSPRYKIIEKKQPVAFWCNPISGHNTLYWYLQNLGQGPELLIRYENEEAVDDSQLPKDRFSAERLKGVDSTLKIQPAELGDSAVYLCASSPTRTGGGGDEQFFGPGTRLTVL.

The rearrangement links TRBV10-3 to TRBJ2-7; 9 positions match TRBD1. The CDR3 totals 16 residues. The ends lost 3 bases at V and 4 bases at J; junction bases unmatched: 10. Per the germline V gene, CDR1 is ENHRY and CDR2 is SYGVKD. In DNA, the CDR3 is TGTGCCATCAGTGACCGGACCGGGACAGGGAAGTACGAGCAGTACTTC. This codes for CAISDRTGTGKYEQYF.

The chain joins TRBV4-1 to TRBJ1-1; D is uncertain. CDR3 length: 14 amino acids. The germline V gene encodes CDR1 MGHRA and CDR2 YSYEKL. Trimming shortened V by 0 bases and J by 2 bases, and 7 bases separated the two germline ends. This chain's CDR3 is CASSQDEGNTEAFF. CDR3 nucleotide sequence: TGCGCCAGCAGCCAAGATGAGGGTAACACTGAAGCTTTCTTT.

The V gene is TRBV6-5, the J gene TRBJ2-7, with 10 nucleotides matching TRBD1. In germline, CDR1 is MNHEY, CDR2 SVGAGI. The J segment lost 1 base and the V segment lost 5 bases, leaving 2 bases of the junction unmatched. The CDR3 length is 14 residues. CDR3 in DNA: TGTGCCAGCAGTCCGGGACAGGGGTCCTACGAGCAGTACTTC. Translated, it gives CASSPGQGSYEQYF.

This chain connects TRBV9 to TRBJ2-1; 9 bases align to TRBD2. Trimming took 0 bases from V and 8 from J; bases not matched to a gene: 6. The CDR3 runs to 15 residues. Germline-derived CDR1 and CDR2 are SGDLS and YYNGEE. CDR3 DNA: TGTGCCAGCAGCGTAGGGAGTAGCGGGAGCTATGAGCAGTTCTTC. Protein: CASSVGSSGSYEQFF.

This clone appeared once. The chain carries TRBV5-1 and TRBJ2-1, with 11 bases identical to TRBD2. The germline V gene encodes CDR1 SGHRS and CDR2 YFSETQ. The CDR3 has 16 amino acids. With V trimmed by 4 bases and J by 4 bases, 7 bases remained unmatched. This chain's CDR3 is CASSLSTSGGYNEQFF. In nucleotides, the CDR3 is TGCGCCAGCAGCCTCTCAACTAGCGGGGGTTACAATGAGCAGTTCTTC. Combining the CDR3 with reference TRBV5-1 and TRBJ2-1 gives the whole variable domain KAGVTQTPRYLIKTRGQQVTLSCSPISGHRSVSWYQQTPGQGLQFLFEYFSETQRNKGNFPGRFSGRQFSNSRSEMNVSTLELGDSALYLCASSLSTSGGYNEQFFGPGTRLTVL.

This clone was recorded only once. V usage is TRBV30 and J usage is TRBJ1-5; 10 bases line up with TRBD1. V lost 4 bases to trimming and J lost 7 bases; unmatched junction nucleotides: 7. Germline V lookup: CDR1 GTSNPN, CDR2 SVGIG (reference sequence). The CDR3 has 14 amino acids. CDR3 in DNA: TGTGCCTGGACCGACAGGGGGCTGCGGCAGCCCCAGCATTTT. Protein product: CAWTDRGLRQPQHF.

The V call is TRBV9, the J call TRBJ1-4; no definite D call. The CDR3 length is 16 residues. V was cut by 4 bases and J by 0 bases, with 13 bases left in between. Germline V gives CDR1 SGDLS, CDR2 YYNGEE. DNA for the CDR3: TGTGCCAGCAGCCCGGACCACTTTGCAACTAATGAAAAACTGTTTTTT. Amino acid sequence: CASSPDHFATNEKLFF.